This passage covers 29 T cell receptor beta chains from one sample sequenced in a study of OX40 agonist ivuxolimab in advanced cancers. Using immunoSEQ multiplex PCR, the repertoire was profiled, and TCRdb retains in-frame clones only, with some absent. The table shows around 79,000 clones, with 86% occurring only once. The sample in question was CD4+ or CD8+ T cells sorted from blood, obtained in a trial of the OX40 agonist ivuxolimab. Every receptor here comes from an adult with an advanced solid tumor such as melanoma, head and neck, liver or kidney cancer.

V and J are TRBV27 and TRBJ1-2; possibly TRBD1 for D (5 bases). The germline gives CDR1 MNHEY, CDR2 SMNVEV (reference sequence). V lost 6 bases and J lost 0, with 20 bases in between. This CDR3 comprises 17 residues. CDR3 sequence: CASRPPPGTETNYGYTF. CDR3 nucleotides: TGTGCCAGCAGACCCCCCCCCGGGACGGAAACTAACTATGGCTACACCTTC.

The gene calls are TRBV7-8 and TRBJ2-6; D ambiguous. This CDR3 comprises 15 residues. The V gene's germline CDR1 is SGHVS and CDR2 FQNEAQ. V lost 2 bases, J lost 0 bases, and 5 bases lay in between. The CDR3 loop reads CASSLINSGANVLTF. CDR3 nucleotide sequence: TGTGCCAGCAGCTTAATAAACTCTGGGGCCAACGTCCTGACTTTC.

This clone was observed a single time. The chain combines TRBV7-9 with TRBJ1-2, with D perhaps matching TRBD1 (5 bases). The V gene's germline CDR1 is SEHNR and CDR2 FQNEAQ (reference sequence). The CDR3 consists of 14 residues. Trimming shortened V by 3 bases and J by 0 bases, and 8 bases separated the two germline ends. The CDR3 reads CASSLVGANYGYTF. CDR3 nucleotide sequence: TGTGCCAGCAGCTTGGTGGGGGCTAACTATGGCTACACCTTC. Based on the CDR3 plus reference TRBV7-9 and TRBJ1-2, the full variable domain is DTGVSQNPRHKITKRGQNVTFRCDPISEHNRLYWYRQTLGQGPEFLTYFQNEAQLEKSRLLSDRFSAERPKGSFSTLEIQRTEQGDSAMYLCASSLVGANYGYTFGSGTRLTVV.

The chain is built from TRBV5-5 and TRBJ2-2; D unclear. Germline CDR1 is SGHKS and CDR2 is YYEKEE (reference sequence). Trimming cost V 4 bases and J 6 bases, with 7 bases left between them. The CDR3 loop spans 12 amino acids. The CDR3 nucleotides are TGTGCCAGCAGCATGGGGTCCGGGGAGCTGTTTTTT. It specifies CASSMGSGELFF.

The chain recombines TRBV5-1 with TRBJ2-1; D is possibly TRBD1 (5 bases). The ends were cut back, 1 base at V and 10 bases at J, with 21 bases in the middle. Per germline, CDR1 SGHRS and CDR2 YFSETQ. This CDR3 spans 16 amino acids. The CDR3 nucleotides read TGCGCCAGCAGCTTGATAGGCAGGGTGAATGTAGAGGAGCAGTTCTTC. Its protein is CASSLIGRVNVEEQFF.

V is TRBV28 and J is TRBJ2-1; D may be TRBD2 (7 bases). The CDR3 runs 14 residues. Trimming removed 8 bases at V and 6 bases at J, with 17 bases between. The germline V gene encodes CDR1 MDHEN and CDR2 SYDVKM. CDR3 loop: CASSLGGPLNEQFF. The CDR3 DNA reads TGTGCCAGCTCACTGGGGGGGCCCCTCAATGAGCAGTTCTTC.

The chain links TRBV30 to TRBJ1-2; D ambiguous. Germline-derived CDR1 and CDR2 are GTSNPN and SVGIG (reference sequence). Trimming shortened V by 3 bases and J by 8 bases, and 13 bases separated the two germline ends. The CDR3 has 12 residues. The CDR3 loop is CAWSPVGGGYTF. CDR3 DNA sequence: TGTGCCTGGAGCCCGGTCGGAGGCGGCTACACCTTC.

The V and J genes are TRBV18 and TRBJ1-1; D perhaps matches TRBD1 (5 bases). Trimming left V 2 bases short and J 4 bases short, with 11 bases between. The CDR3 extends over 14 amino acids. The germline gives CDR1 KGHSH, CDR2 LQKENI. The CDR3 reads CASSPGGVGTEAFF. CDR3 DNA sequence: TGTGCCAGCTCACCAGGGGGAGTAGGCACTGAAGCTTTCTTT.

The chain joins TRBV29-1 to TRBJ1-5; weak D call: TRBD1 (6 bases). With 6 bases removed from V and 3 bases from J, the gap between germline ends came to 12 bases. This CDR3 comprises 13 residues. Germline V gene lookup returns CDR1 SQVTM and CDR2 ANQGSEA. CDR3 in DNA: TGCAGCGTCCGGGGGCCCGCCAATCAGCCCCAGCATTTT. Protein product: CSVRGPANQPQHF.

The rearrangement links TRBV5-1 to TRBJ2-3; no clear D. V shed 3 bases and J shed 1 base, with 3 bases lying between them. CDR3 size: 12 residues. Germline CDR1 SGHRS, CDR2 YFSETQ. CDR3 DNA sequence: TGCGCCAGCAGCTCGGGCACAGATACGCAGTATTTT. This codes for CASSSGTDTQYF.

The CDR3, as DNA: TGTGCCAGCAGCTTAGACAGGGCGGGTGGCTACACCTTC. Amino acid sequence: CASSLDRAGGYTF. The V gene is TRBV7-2, the J gene TRBJ1-2; TRBD1 is a possible D gene (6 bases). Per the germline V gene, CDR1 is SGHTA and CDR2 is FQGNSA. The CDR3 spans 13 residues. The V end lost 1 base, the J end lost 7 bases, and 10 bases lay between the germline ends.

The V and J genes are TRBV7-6 and TRBJ2-2, with D uncertain. The CDR3 is made up of 12 amino acids. Trimming removed 5 bases from V and 5 bases from J, with 6 bases in between. Germline V gives CDR1 SGHVS, CDR2 FNYEAQ. The CDR3 here is CASSTGTGELFF. The CDR3 DNA sequence: TGTGCCAGCAGCACTGGTACCGGGGAGCTGTTTTTT.

This chain uses TRBV28 with TRBJ2-7; TRBD1 aligns across 9 bases. The germline V gene has CDR1 MDHEN and CDR2 SYDVKM. The CDR3 has 15 residues. V shed 5 bases, J shed 1 base, and the junction held 6 bases outside the gene matches. The CDR3 bases are TGTGCCAGCAGTCCCCCAGGGACAGGGTCCTACGAGCAGTACTTC. Translated: CASSPPGTGSYEQYF.

This clone was recorded a few times. V is TRBV27 and J is TRBJ2-7; 8 bases agree with TRBD1. From germline, CDR1 is MNHEY and CDR2 SMNVEV (reference sequence). Unmatched junction bases numbered 18, after V lost 5 bases and J lost 3 bases. The CDR3 sequence is 18 residues long. The CDR3: CASSPARGSLQGDYEQYF. CDR3 nucleotide sequence: TGTGCCAGCAGTCCGGCCCGTGGGTCACTACAGGGGGACTACGAGCAGTACTTC.

J is TRBJ1-1 and V is TRBV28; no reliable D call. Trimming shortened V by 5 bases and J by 0 bases, and 13 bases separated the two germline ends. The V gene's germline CDR1 is MDHEN and CDR2 SYDVKM. The CDR3 extends over 15 amino acids. DNA of the CDR3: TGTGCCAGCAGTCCCTTTCCTGTCATGAACACTGAAGCTTTCTTT. It translates to CASSPFPVMNTEAFF.

The rearrangement joins TRBV19 to TRBJ1-1, with D possibly matching TRBD1 (5 bases). CDR3 length: 15 amino acids. Germline V lookup: CDR1 LNHDA, CDR2 SQIVND (reference sequence). Trimming pared 10 bases from V and 2 bases from J, leaving 20 bases between. The CDR3 DNA sequence: TGTGCCATCTCGCCAACTCTACAGGTTAACACTGAAGCTTTCTTT. Translating it yields CAISPTLQVNTEAFF.

V gene TRBV6-5 combines with J gene TRBJ1-1, with D possibly TRBD1 on 5 matching bases. V lost 5 bases and J lost 10, with 17 bases in between. Looked up from germline, CDR1 is MNHEY and CDR2 is SVGAGI. The CDR3 spans 13 residues. The CDR3 region has the DNA TGTGCCAGCAGTCCCAGGGTGATTGGGCCAGCTTTCTTT. This codes for CASSPRVIGPAFF.

The rearrangement uses TRBV7-9 and TRBJ1-1; D might be TRBD1 (5 bases). The V gene lost 1 base and the J gene lost 0 bases, with 9 bases spanning the gap. The germline CDR1 and CDR2 sequences are SEHNR and FQNEAQ (reference sequence). CDR3 length: 15 residues. The CDR3 loop is CASSLVAGMNTEAFF. The CDR3 DNA follows: TGTGCCAGCAGCTTAGTTGCAGGGATGAACACTGAAGCTTTCTTT.

The chain uses TRBV30 and TRBJ1-3; 8 bases match TRBD1. Germline V gene data show CDR1 as GTSNPN and CDR2 as SVGIG (reference sequence). The CDR3 is made up of 13 amino acids. The ends lost 5 bases at V and 3 bases at J; junction bases unmatched: 3. CDR3 sequence reads: CAWAGGSGNTIYF. CDR3 coding DNA: TGTGCCTGGGCAGGGGGCAGTGGAAACACCATATATTTT. The full variable domain, with the rest looked up from reference TRBV30 and TRBJ1-3, is SQTIHQWPATLVQPVGSPLSLECTVEGTSNPNLYWYRQAAGRGLQLLFYSVGIGQISSEVPQNLSASRPQDRQFILSSKKLLLSDSGFYLCAWAGGSGNTIYFGEGSWLTVV.

This rearrangement joins TRBV15 to TRBJ1-1; 7 nucleotides align to TRBD1. V lost 1 base to trimming and J lost 1 base; unmatched junction nucleotides: 6. CDR1 is LNHNV, CDR2 YYDKDF, per germline (reference sequence). The CDR3 extends over 16 amino acids. The CDR3 here is CATSRGKTGRNTEAFF. The CDR3 DNA follows: TGTGCCACCAGCAGAGGTAAGACAGGGCGGAACACTGAAGCTTTCTTT.

This clone was seen only once. V usage is TRBV6-6 and J usage is TRBJ1-6; TRBD1 aligns across 11 bases. The CDR3 totals 15 residues. The V segment lost 5 bases and the J segment 11 bases; nucleotides outside the gene matches: 8. CDR1 is MNHNY, CDR2 SVGAGI, per germline (reference sequence). CDR3 loop: CASSHGQGAGTPLHF. In DNA form, the CDR3 reads TGTGCCAGCAGTCATGGACAGGGGGCCGGTACACCCCTCCACTTT.

This clone was seen once. The J gene is TRBJ1-2, the V gene TRBV15, with 9 bases identical to TRBD1. The CDR3 loop spans 13 amino acids. Germline V lookup: CDR1 LNHNV, CDR2 YYDKDF (reference sequence). The junction had 1 base not matched to a gene; V was cut back by 0 bases and J by 8 bases. The CDR3 here is CATSRDGQGGYTF. CDR3 nucleotides: TGTGCCACCAGCAGAGACGGACAGGGGGGCTACACCTTC.

The CDR3 DNA reads as TGTGCCAGCAGTTACTCGGGACAGTCCGACGAGCAGTACTTC. As protein: CASSYSGQSDEQYF. The rearrangement links TRBV6-5 to TRBJ2-7; 7 nucleotides agree with TRBD1. Germline trimming cut 0 bases from V and 5 bases from J; bases unmatched to any gene: 4. The length of the CDR3 is 14 residues. CDR1 is MNHEY, CDR2 SVGAGI, per germline.

J is TRBJ2-1 and V is TRBV7-9, with D unresolved. CDR3 length equals 16 residues. Germline loops: CDR1 SEHNR, CDR2 FQNEAQ (reference sequence). The V end was cut by 3 bases, the J end by 6 bases, with 18 bases between. CDR3 amino acids: CASSFILGPLVNEQFF. In DNA, the CDR3 is TGTGCCAGCAGCTTCATCCTAGGTCCCCTCGTCAATGAGCAGTTCTTC.

The genes are TRBV19 and TRBJ1-5; TRBD1 aligns across 8 bases. The CDR3 sequence is 16 residues long. V lost 5 bases and J lost 7; bases outside the gene matches: 13. Germline V gene sequence: CDR1 LNHDA, CDR2 SQIVND (reference sequence). This CDR3 is CASSSLFQGAGQPQHF. Here the CDR3 DNA reads TGTGCCAGTAGTTCTCTATTCCAGGGGGCGGGACAGCCCCAGCATTTT.

The chain couples TRBV5-1 to TRBJ2-7, with 8 positions matching TRBD1. Germline CDR1 and CDR2: SGHRS and YFSETQ. The V segment lost 4 bases and the J segment 3 bases; nucleotides outside the gene matches: 6. The CDR3 consists of 14 residues. The DNA of the CDR3 is TGCGCCAGCAGCGAACAGGGGGGAAACTACGAGCAGTACTTC. It encodes CASSEQGGNYEQYF.

The chain has TRBV27 and TRBJ2-5, with 10 bases that match TRBD1. CDR1 and CDR2 (germline): MNHEY, SMNVEV (reference sequence). The CDR3 has 17 residues. V trimming: 6 bases; J trimming: 4 bases; junction bases outside the gene matches: 14. CDR3 bases: TGTGCCAGCAGAGTTTTTAGGGGGGACAGGGGCGGAGAGACCCAGTACTTC. It specifies CASRVFRGDRGGETQYF.

V gene TRBV19 combines with J gene TRBJ2-7; 12 positions match TRBD2. CDR1 and CDR2 from the germline V gene are LNHDA and SQIVND (reference sequence). Germline trimming cut 7 bases from V and 6 bases from J; bases unmatched to any gene: 10. CDR3 size: 15 residues. CDR3 amino acids: CASKGSSGRAFEQYF. The CDR3 nucleotides are TGTGCCAGTAAAGGGTCTAGCGGGAGGGCCTTCGAGCAGTACTTC.

Concerning this clone: At one boundary the junction diverges from the germline segment, which might be a read error. The chain carries TRBV7-2 and TRBJ1-2, with 7 positions matching TRBD1. The germline gives CDR1 SGHTA, CDR2 FQGNSA. The CDR3 contains 15 residues. In DNA, the CDR3 is TGTGCCAGCAGCGCCCAGGGGGGCCCTAATTATGGCTACACCTTC. Protein: CASSAQGGPNYGYTF.